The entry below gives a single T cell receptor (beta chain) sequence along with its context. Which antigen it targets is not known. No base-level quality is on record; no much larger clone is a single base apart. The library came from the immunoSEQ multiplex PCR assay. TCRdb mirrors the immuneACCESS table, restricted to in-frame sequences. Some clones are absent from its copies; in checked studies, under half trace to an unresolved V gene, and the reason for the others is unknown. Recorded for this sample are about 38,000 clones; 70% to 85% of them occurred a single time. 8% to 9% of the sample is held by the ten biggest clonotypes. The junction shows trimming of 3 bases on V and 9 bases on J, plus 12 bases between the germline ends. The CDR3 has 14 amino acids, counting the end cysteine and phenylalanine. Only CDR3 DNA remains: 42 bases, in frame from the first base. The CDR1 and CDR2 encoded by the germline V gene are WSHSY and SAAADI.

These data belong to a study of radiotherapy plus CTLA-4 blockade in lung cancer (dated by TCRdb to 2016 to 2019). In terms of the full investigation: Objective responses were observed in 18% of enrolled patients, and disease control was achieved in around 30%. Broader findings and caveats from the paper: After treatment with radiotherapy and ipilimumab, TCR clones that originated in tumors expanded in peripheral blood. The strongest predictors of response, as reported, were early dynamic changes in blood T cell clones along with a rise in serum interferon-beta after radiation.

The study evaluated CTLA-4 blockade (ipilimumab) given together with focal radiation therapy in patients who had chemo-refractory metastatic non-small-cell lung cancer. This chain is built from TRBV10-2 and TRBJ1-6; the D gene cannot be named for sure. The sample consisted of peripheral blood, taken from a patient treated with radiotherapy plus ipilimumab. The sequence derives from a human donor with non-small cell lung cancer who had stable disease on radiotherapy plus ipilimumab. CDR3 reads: CASSDRADVSPLHF. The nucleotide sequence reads TGCGCCAGCAGTGATCGGGCAGACGTTTCACCCCTCCACTTT.